The TCR beta chain described here comes from a study of T cell changes during pregnancy in multiple sclerosis. Libraries were prepared by immunoSEQ multiplex PCR; TCRdb keeps only in-frame clonotypes and omits some of them. The sample lists over 85,000 clones; more than 85% were seen once. Trimming shortened V by 4 bases and J by 3 bases, and 20 bases separated the two germline ends. Germline CDR1 and CDR2: LGHNA and YSLEER. The CDR3 loop spans 17 amino acids. The clonotype comes from a female donor in good health, enrolled as a control in a pregnancy study. Material: peripheral blood, obtained in the first trimester of pregnancy. The chain joins TRBV4-3 to TRBJ2-3, with a tentative D call TRBD2 (6 bases). The CDR3, as DNA: TGCGCCAGCAGCCGGGCCGGGACTGCAGGATTTACAGATACGCAGTATTTT. It is translated as CASSRAGTAGFTDTQYF.